This TCR beta chain is from a study of T cells after yellow fever vaccination. Findings and caveats of the study: From the bulk population, abundant clonotypes could contaminate and appear within FACS-sorted repertoires. CD4 and CD8 compartments shared a small share of clonotypes, likely from convergent recombination. Among primary-vaccination clones, most reappeared after the booster, at about 95% for CD4 and under 90% for CD8.

A single record per CDR3 protein comes from TCRdb applying MiXCR to the 5' RACE reads. The table shows around 350,000 distinct CDR3 sequences, with 6% to 8% occurring only once. In its sample, this clonotype was seen many times. Its antigen is undetermined. V lost 7 bases, J lost 1 base, and 17 bases lay in between. Germline V CDR1 and CDR2: MDHEN, SYDVKM. The CDR3 runs to 16 residues. The sample here was PBMCs, taken 5 days after the yellow fever booster vaccination. V and J are TRBV28 and TRBJ2-4; D not resolved. This TCR was sampled from a man aged 25 to 40 who received the YFV17D yellow fever vaccine. In DNA form, the CDR3 reads TGTGCCAGCACCCCCGCGAGCGCGGAGGCCAAAAACATTCAGTACTTC. It is translated as CASTPASAEAKNIQYF.